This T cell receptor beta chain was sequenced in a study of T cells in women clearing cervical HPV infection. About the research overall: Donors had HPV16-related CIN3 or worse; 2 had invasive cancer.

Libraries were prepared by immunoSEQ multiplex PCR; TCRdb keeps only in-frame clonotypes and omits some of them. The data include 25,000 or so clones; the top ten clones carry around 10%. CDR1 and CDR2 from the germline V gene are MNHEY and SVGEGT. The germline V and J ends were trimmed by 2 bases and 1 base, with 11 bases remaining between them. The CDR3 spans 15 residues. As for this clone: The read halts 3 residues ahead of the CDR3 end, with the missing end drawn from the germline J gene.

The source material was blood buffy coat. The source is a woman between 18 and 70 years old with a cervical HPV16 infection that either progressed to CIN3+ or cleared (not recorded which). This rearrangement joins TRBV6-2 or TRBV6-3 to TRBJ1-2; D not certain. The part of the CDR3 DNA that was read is TGTGCCAGCAGTTACCCCGCGGGAGGTAACTATGGC. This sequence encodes CASSYPAGGNYG. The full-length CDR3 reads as CASSYPAGGNYGYTF.